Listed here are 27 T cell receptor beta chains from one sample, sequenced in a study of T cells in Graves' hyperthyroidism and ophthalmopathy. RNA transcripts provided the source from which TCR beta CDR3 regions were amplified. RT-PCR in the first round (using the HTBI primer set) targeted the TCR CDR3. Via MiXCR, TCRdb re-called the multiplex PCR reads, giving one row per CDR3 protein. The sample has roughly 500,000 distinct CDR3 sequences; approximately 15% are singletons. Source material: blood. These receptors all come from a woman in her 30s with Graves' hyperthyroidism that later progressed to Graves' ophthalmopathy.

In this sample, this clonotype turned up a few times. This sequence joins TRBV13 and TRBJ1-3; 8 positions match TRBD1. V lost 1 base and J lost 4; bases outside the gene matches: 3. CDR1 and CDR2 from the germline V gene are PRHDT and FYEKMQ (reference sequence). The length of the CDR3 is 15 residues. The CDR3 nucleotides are TGTGCCAGCAGCTTAGAGGACAGGGCGGGAAACACCATATATTTT. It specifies CASSLEDRAGNTIYF.

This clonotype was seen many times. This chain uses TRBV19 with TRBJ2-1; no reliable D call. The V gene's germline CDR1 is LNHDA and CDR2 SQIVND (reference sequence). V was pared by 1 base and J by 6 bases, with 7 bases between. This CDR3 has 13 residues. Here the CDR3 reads CASSIADGNEQFF. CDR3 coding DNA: TGTGCCAGTAGTATAGCGGACGGCAATGAGCAGTTCTTC.

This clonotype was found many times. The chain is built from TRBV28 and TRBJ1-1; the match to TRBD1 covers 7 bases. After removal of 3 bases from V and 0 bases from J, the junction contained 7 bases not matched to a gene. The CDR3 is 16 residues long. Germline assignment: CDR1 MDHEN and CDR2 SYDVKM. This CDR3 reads CASSFNTGQMNTEAFF. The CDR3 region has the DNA TGTGCCAGCAGTTTTAATACGGGACAGATGAACACTGAAGCTTTCTTT.

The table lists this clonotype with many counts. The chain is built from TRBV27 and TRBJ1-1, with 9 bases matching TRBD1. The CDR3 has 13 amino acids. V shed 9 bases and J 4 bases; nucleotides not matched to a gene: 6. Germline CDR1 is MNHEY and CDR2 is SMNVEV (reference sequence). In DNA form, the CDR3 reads TGTGCCAGGAGTACAGGGGGCCCCACTGAAGCTTTCTTT. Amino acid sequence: CARSTGGPTEAFF.

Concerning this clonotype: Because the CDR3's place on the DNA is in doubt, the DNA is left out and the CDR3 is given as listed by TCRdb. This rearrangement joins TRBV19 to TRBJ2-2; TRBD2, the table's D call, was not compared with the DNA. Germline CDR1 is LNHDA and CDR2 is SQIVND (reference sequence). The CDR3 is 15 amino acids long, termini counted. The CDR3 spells CASSGVAGRSGSCFF.

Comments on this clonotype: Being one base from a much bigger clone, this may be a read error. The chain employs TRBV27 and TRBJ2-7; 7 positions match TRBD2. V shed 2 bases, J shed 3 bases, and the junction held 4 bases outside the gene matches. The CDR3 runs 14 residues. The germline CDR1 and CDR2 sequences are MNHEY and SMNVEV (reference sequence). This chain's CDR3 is CASSLPGGFYEQYF. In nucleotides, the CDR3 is TGTGCCAGCAGTTTACCGGGAGGATTCTACGAGCAGTACTTC.

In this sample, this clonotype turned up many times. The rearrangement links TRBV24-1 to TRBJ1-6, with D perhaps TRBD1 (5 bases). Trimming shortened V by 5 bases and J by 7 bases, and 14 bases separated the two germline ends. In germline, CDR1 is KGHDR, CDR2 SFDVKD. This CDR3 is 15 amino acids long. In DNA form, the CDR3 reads TGTGCCACCAGTGTCACTGACAGCAGCAATTCACCCCTCCACTTT. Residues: CATSVTDSSNSPLHF.

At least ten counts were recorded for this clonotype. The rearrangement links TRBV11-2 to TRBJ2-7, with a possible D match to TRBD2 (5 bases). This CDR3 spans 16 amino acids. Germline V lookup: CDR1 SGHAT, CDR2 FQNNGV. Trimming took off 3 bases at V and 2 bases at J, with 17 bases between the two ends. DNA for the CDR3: TGTGCCAGCAGCTTCGGATCCGGGATGAGGGCCTACGAGCAGTACTTC. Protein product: CASSFGSGMRAYEQYF.

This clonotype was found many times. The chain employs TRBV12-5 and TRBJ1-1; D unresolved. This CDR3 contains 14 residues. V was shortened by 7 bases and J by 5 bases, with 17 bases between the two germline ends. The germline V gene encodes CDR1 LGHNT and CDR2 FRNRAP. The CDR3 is CASANPEGRTEAFF. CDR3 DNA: TGTGCTAGTGCTAATCCGGAGGGAAGGACTGAAGCTTTCTTT.

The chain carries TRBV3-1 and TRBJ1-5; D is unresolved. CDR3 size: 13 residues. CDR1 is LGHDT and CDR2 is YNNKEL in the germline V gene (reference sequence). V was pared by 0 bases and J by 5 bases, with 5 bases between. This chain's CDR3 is CASSQEEDQPQHF. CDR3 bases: TGTGCCAGCAGCCAAGAGGAGGATCAGCCCCAGCATTTT.

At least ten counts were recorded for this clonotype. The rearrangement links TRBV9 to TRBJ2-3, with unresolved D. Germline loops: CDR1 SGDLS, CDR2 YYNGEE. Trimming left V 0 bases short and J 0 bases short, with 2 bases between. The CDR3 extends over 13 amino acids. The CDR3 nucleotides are TGTGCCAGCAGCGTAGAGAGCACAGATACGCAGTATTTT. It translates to CASSVESTDTQYF.

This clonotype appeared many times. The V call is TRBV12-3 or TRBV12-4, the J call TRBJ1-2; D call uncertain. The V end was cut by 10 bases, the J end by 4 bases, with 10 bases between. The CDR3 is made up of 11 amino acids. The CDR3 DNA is TGTGCCATAGTCAGTTTCTATGGCTACACCTTC. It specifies CAIVSFYGYTF.

The CDR3 protein is CASSISWRGGSNQPQHF. The CDR3 DNA reads TGTGCCAGTAGTATAAGTTGGCGGGGTGGCAGCAATCAGCCCCAGCATTTT. The gene calls are TRBV19 and TRBJ1-5; D remains ambiguous. Trimming cost V 2 bases and J 1 base, with 15 bases left between them. The germline gives CDR1 LNHDA, CDR2 SQIVND (reference sequence). This CDR3 comprises 17 residues.

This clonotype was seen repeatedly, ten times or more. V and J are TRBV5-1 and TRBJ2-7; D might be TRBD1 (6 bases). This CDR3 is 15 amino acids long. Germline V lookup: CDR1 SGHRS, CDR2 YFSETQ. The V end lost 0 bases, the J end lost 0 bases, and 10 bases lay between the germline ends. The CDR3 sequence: CASSLDRVSSYEQYF. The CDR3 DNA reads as TGCGCCAGCAGCTTGGACAGGGTCAGCTCCTACGAGCAGTACTTC.

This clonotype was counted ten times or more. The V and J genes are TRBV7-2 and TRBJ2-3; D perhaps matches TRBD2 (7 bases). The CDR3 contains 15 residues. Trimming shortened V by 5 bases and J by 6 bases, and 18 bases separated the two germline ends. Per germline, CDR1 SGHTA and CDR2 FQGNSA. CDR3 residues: CASSQQRGGGDTQYF. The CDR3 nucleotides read TGTGCCAGCAGCCAGCAGAGGGGGGGAGGCGATACGCAGTATTTT.

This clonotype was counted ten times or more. Here the CDR3 DNA reads TGTGCCAGTAGTACCAGCGCGGGATCTGCCTACGAGCAGTACTTC. The encoded protein is CASSTSAGSAYEQYF. The chain has TRBV19 and TRBJ2-7; a weak D match, TRBD2 (6 bases). Germline V gene data show CDR1 as LNHDA and CDR2 as SQIVND (reference sequence). Trimming took off 4 bases at V and 2 bases at J, with 15 bases between the two ends. CDR3 size: 15 residues.

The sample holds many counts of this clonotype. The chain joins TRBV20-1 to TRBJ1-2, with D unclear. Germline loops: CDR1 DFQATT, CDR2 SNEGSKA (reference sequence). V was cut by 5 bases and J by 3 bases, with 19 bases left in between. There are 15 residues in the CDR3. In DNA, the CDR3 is TGCAGTGCTTGGCCTTCCGGGCAGGCCTACTATGGCTACACCTTC. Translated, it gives CSAWPSGQAYYGYTF.

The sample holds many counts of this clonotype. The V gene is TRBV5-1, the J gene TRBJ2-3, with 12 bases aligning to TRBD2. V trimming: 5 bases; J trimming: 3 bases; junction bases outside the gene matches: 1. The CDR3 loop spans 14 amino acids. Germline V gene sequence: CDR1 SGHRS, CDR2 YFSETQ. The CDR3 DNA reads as TGCGCCAGCAGGACTAGCGGGAGTACAGATACGCAGTATTTT. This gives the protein CASRTSGSTDTQYF. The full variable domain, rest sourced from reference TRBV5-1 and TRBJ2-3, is KAGVTQTPRYLIKTRGQQVTLSCSPISGHRSVSWYQQTPGQGLQFLFEYFSETQRNKGNFPGRFSGRQFSNSRSEMNVSTLELGDSALYLCASRTSGSTDTQYFGPGTRLTVL.

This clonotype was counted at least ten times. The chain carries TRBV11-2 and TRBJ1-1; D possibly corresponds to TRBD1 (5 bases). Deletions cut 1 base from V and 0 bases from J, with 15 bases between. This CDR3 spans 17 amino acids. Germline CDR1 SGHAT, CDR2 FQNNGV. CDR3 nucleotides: TGTGCCAGCAGCTTAGTAAGTGGCGGGACCTTGAACACTGAAGCTTTCTTT. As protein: CASSLVSGGTLNTEAFF.

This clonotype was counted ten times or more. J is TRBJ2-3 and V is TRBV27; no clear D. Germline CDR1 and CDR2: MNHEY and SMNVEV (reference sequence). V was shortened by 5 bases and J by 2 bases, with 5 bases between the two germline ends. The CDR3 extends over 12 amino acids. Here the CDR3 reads CASSQNTDTQYF. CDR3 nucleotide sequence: TGTGCCAGCAGTCAGAACACAGATACGCAGTATTTT.

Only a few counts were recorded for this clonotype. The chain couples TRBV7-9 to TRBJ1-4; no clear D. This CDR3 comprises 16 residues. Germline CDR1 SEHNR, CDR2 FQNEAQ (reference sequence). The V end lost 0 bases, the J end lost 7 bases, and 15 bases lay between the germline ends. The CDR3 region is CASSLALLNTAEKLFF. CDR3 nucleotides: TGTGCCAGCAGCTTAGCGTTATTGAACACGGCTGAAAAACTGTTTTTT.

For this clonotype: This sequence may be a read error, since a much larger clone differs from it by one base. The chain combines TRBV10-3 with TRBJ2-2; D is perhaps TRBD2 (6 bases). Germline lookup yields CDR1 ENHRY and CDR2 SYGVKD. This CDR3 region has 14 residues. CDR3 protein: CAISDRMSTGGLFF. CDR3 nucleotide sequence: TGTGCCATCAGTGATCGCATGTCCACCGGGGGGCTGTTTTTT.

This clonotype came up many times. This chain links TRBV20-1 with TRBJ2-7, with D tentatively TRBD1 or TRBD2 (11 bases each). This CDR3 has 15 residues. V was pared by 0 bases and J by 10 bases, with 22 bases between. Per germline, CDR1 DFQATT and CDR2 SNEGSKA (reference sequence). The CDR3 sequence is CSARDRDRGTSGQYF. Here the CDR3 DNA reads TGCAGTGCTAGAGATCGGGACAGGGGGACTAGCGGACAGTACTTC.

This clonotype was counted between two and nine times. CDR3 sequence: CASSMGQGPEAFF. CDR3 nucleotides: TGTGCCAGTAGTATGGGACAGGGACCTGAAGCTTTCTTT. The chain recombines TRBV19 with TRBJ1-1, with 9 bases aligning to TRBD1. This CDR3 has 13 residues. V lost 3 bases, J lost 6 bases, and 2 bases stayed unmatched. Germline CDR1 and CDR2: LNHDA and SQIVND (reference sequence).

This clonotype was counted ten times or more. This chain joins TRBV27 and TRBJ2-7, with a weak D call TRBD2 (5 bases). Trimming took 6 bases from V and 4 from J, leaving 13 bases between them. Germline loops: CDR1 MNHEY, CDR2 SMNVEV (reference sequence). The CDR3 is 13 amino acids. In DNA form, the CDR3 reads TGTGCCAGCAGCGGGGTCCCTACATACGAGCAGTACTTC. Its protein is CASSGVPTYEQYF.

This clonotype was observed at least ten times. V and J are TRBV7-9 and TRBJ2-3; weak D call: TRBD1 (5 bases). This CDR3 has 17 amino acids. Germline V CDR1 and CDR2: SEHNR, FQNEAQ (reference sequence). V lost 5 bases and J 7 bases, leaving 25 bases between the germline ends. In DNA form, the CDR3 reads TGTGCCAGCAGCACGCCCTCTAGGGGTGACACGGACCATACGCAGTATTTT. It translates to CASSTPSRGDTDHTQYF.

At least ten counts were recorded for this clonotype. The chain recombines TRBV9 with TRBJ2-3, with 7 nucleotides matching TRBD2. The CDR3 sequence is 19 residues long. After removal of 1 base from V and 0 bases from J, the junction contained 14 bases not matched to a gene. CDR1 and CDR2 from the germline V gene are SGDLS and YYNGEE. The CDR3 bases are TGTGCCAGCAGCGTATTCAGCGGGGTGGTGGGGGGTAGCACAGATACGCAGTATTTT. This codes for CASSVFSGVVGGSTDTQYF.